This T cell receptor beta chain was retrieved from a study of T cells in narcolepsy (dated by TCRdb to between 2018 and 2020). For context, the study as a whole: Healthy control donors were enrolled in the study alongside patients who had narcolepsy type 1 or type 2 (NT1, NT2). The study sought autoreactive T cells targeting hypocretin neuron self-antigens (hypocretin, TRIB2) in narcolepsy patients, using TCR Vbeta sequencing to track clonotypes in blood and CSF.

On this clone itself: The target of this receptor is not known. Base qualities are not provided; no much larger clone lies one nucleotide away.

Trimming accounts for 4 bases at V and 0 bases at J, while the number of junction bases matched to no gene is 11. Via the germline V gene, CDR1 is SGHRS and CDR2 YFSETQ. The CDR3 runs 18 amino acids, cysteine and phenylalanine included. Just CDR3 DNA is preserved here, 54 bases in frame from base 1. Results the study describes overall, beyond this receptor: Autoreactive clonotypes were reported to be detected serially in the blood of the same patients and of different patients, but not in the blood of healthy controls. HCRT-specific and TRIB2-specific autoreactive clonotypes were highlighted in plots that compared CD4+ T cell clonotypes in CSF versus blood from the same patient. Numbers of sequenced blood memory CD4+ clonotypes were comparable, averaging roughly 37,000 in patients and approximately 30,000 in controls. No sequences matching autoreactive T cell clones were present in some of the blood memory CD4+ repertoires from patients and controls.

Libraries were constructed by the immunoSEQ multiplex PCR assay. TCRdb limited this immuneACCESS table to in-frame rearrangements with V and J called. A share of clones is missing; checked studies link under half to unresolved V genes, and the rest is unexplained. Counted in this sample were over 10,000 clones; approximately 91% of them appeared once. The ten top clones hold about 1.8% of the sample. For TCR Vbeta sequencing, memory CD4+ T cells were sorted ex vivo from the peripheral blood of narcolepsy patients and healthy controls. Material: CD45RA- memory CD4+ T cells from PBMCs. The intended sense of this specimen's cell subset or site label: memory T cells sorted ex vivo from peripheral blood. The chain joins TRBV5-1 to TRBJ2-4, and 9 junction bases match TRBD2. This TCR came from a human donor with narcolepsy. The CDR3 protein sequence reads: CASSPASGMLLAKNIQYF. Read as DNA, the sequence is TGCGCCAGCAGCCCTGCTAGCGGGATGTTACTAGCCAAAAACATTCAGTACTTC.